The 25 T cell receptor beta chains given below trace back to one sample, sequenced in a study of T cell responses to AZD1222 COVID-19 vaccine. Repertoires were generated with immunoSEQ multiplex PCR, while TCRdb's copy carries only in-frame clones and drops some. This table holds some 100,000 clones, roughly 87% found once. The sample in question was peripheral blood, obtained on day 0 of AZD1222 vaccination. These receptors came from an adult in good health.

The chain has TRBV3-1 (or the pseudogene TRBV3-2) and TRBJ2-1; D gene ambiguous. The CDR3 is 15 amino acids. Deletions cut 1 base from V and 1 base from J, with 8 bases between. Germline CDR1 reads LGHDT; CDR2 reads YNNKEL (reference sequence). The CDR3 bases are TGTGCCAGCAGCCAAGTGTTGAGGTCCTACAATGAGCAGTTCTTC. The encoded protein is CASSQVLRSYNEQFF.

The chain couples TRBV23-1 to TRBJ1-5; TRBD1 might be the D (6 bases). TRBV23-1 is identified as an open reading frame with a role that is uncertain. The CDR3 extends over 11 amino acids. The ends were cut back, 3 bases at V and 11 bases at J, with 8 bases in the middle. DNA of the CDR3: TGCGCCAGCAGTCATAAGGGGGCCCAGCATTTT. Protein product: CASSHKGAQHF.

This clone appeared a single time. The chain is built from TRBV6-4 and TRBJ2-5, with D unresolved. V was shortened by 7 bases and J by 0 bases, with 15 bases between the two germline ends. The CDR3 contains 15 residues. CDR1 is MRHNA, CDR2 SNTAGT, per germline. The CDR3 here is CASTSRGIYQETQYF. In DNA form, the CDR3 reads TGTGCCAGCACCTCTCGAGGTATCTACCAAGAGACCCAGTACTTC.

This rearrangement joins TRBV9 to TRBJ1-2; possible D gene TRBD1, 5 bases. This CDR3 region has 14 residues. V dropped 4 bases and J dropped 0 bases, with 10 bases sitting between them. The germline V gene has CDR1 SGDLS and CDR2 YYNGEE. In DNA, the CDR3 is TGTGCCAGCAGCTTGCAGGGCTCTAACTATGGCTACACCTTC. It is translated as CASSLQGSNYGYTF.

The J gene is TRBJ2-5, the V gene TRBV30; 12 bases line up with TRBD2. With 3 bases clipped from V and 4 bases from J, the junction kept 6 bases outside the gene matches. The CDR3 is 15 residues long. Germline V gene lookup returns CDR1 GTSNPN and CDR2 SVGIG (reference sequence). The CDR3 nucleotides read TGTGCCTGGAGGCTCGGGACTAGCGGGTCAGAGACCCAGTACTTC. It codes for CAWRLGTSGSETQYF.

V and J are TRBV19 and TRBJ1-4; TRBD1 is a possible D gene (5 bases). The CDR3 length is 15 residues. V gave up 9 bases and J gave up 6 bases, with 20 bases separating them. CDR1 LNHDA and CDR2 SQIVND come from the germline V gene (reference sequence). The CDR3 region is CASKQGPSNDEKLFF. CDR3 DNA sequence: TGTGCCAGCAAGCAGGGACCGTCGAACGATGAAAAACTGTTTTTT.

The chain recombines TRBV28 with TRBJ1-2; D call uncertain. Per the germline V gene, CDR1 is MDHEN and CDR2 is SYDVKM. The CDR3 covers 13 residues. V was clipped by 7 bases and J by 5 bases, with 14 bases between them. The CDR3 DNA reads TGTGCCAGCAAGGACGACGGACGGTATGGCTACACCTTC. Encoded protein: CASKDDGRYGYTF.

The sample holds one count of this clone. The V call is TRBV11-1, the J call TRBJ2-7; perhaps TRBD2 as D (6 bases). The germline gives CDR1 SGHAT, CDR2 FQDESV (reference sequence). V was clipped by 2 bases and J by 10 bases, with 12 bases between them. The CDR3 consists of 12 residues. This CDR3 is CASSLLRDFQYF. As DNA, the CDR3 is TGTGCCAGCAGCTTACTCCGGGACTTTCAGTACTTC.

The rearrangement links TRBV13 to TRBJ2-1, with 12 bases that match TRBD2. Unmatched junction bases numbered 17, after V lost 6 bases and J lost 8 bases. The CDR3 is 18 amino acids. Germline assignment: CDR1 PRHDT and CDR2 FYEKMQ (reference sequence). CDR3 sequence (DNA): TGTGCCAGCAGTCCGACAGGGGTGAAGGGACTAGCGGGCTATGAGCAGTTCTTC. Translation gives CASSPTGVKGLAGYEQFF.

This chain links TRBV6-1 with TRBJ1-2, with unresolved D. The germline gives CDR1 MNHNS, CDR2 SASEGT. Deletions cut 1 base from V and 5 bases from J, with 5 bases between. The CDR3 spans 12 residues. The DNA of the CDR3 is TGTGCCAGCAGTGAAGGACTTTATGGCTACACCTTC. This codes for CASSEGLYGYTF.

The chain is built from TRBV7-8 and TRBJ2-7, with 10 bases identical to TRBD2. With 4 bases clipped from V and 6 bases from J, the junction kept 9 bases outside the gene matches. The CDR3 has 15 amino acids. Germline lookup yields CDR1 SGHVS and CDR2 FQNEAQ. The CDR3 DNA reads TGTGCCAGCAGCTCTCCGGGACTAGCGTTTCGCGAGCAGTACTTC. Translating gives CASSSPGLAFREQYF.

The chain is built from TRBV5-1 and TRBJ1-5; TRBD1 is a possible D gene (5 bases). Trimming shortened V by 7 bases and J by 2 bases, and 16 bases separated the two germline ends. The CDR3 extends over 15 amino acids. The germline V gene encodes CDR1 SGHRS and CDR2 YFSETQ. This CDR3 reads CASSRGESGNQPQHF. The CDR3 nucleotides are TGCGCCAGCTCCCGGGGGGAGTCGGGCAATCAGCCCCAGCATTTT.

V gene TRBV7-3 combines with J gene TRBJ1-4; TRBD1 aligns across 8 bases. In germline, CDR1 is SGHTA, CDR2 FQGTGA. Trimming removed 1 base from V and 5 bases from J; junction bases left unmatched: 0. The length of the CDR3 is 14 residues. The CDR3 here is CASSLRQGNEKLFF. The CDR3 bases are TGTGCCAGCAGCTTAAGACAGGGGAATGAAAAACTGTTTTTT.

The chain employs TRBV6-6 and TRBJ1-5; 11 positions match TRBD1. Germline CDR1 is MNHNY and CDR2 is SVGAGI (reference sequence). There are 15 residues in the CDR3. The V and J ends lost 4 bases and 11 bases, in that order; junction bases with no gene match: 10. This CDR3 reads CASSSSGTGGATQHF. Written as DNA, the CDR3 is TGTGCCAGCAGTTCTTCCGGGACAGGGGGTGCGACCCAGCATTTT.

J is TRBJ2-1 and V is TRBV5-5; 9 bases line up with TRBD1. CDR1 SGHKS and CDR2 YYEKEE come from the germline V gene (reference sequence). CDR3 length: 14 residues. J gave up 7 bases and V 3 bases, and 5 bases lay outside the gene matches. This CDR3 reads CASSSQGAVNEQFF. The CDR3 nucleotides are TGTGCCAGCAGCTCACAGGGGGCAGTTAATGAGCAGTTCTTC.

The chain has TRBV5-1 and TRBJ2-3; D not resolved. The V gene lost 1 base and the J gene lost 0 bases, with 9 bases spanning the gap. The CDR3 loop spans 15 amino acids. Per germline, CDR1 SGHRS and CDR2 YFSETQ. Written as DNA, the CDR3 is TGCGCCAGCAGCTTGAAGATAGCTAGCACAGATACGCAGTATTTT. Translation gives CASSLKIASTDTQYF. The complete variable domain, with remaining parts taken from reference TRBV5-1 and TRBJ2-3, reads KAGVTQTPRYLIKTRGQQVTLSCSPISGHRSVSWYQQTPGQGLQFLFEYFSETQRNKGNFPGRFSGRQFSNSRSEMNVSTLELGDSALYLCASSLKIASTDTQYFGPGTRLTVL.

V and J are TRBV2 and TRBJ1-6; 7 positions agree with TRBD1. The V gene's germline CDR1 is SNHLY and CDR2 FYNNEI. With 6 bases clipped from V and 6 bases from J, the junction kept 5 bases outside the gene matches. CDR3 size: 14 residues. Written as DNA, the CDR3 is TGTGCCAGCAGGGACAGGAGTCTTAATTCACCCCTCCACTTT. Amino acids: CASRDRSLNSPLHF. The full variable domain, completed using reference TRBV2 and TRBJ1-6, is EPEVTQTPSHQVTQMGQEVILRCVPISNHLYFYWYRQILGQKVEFLVSFYNNEISEKSEIFDDQFSVERPDGSNFTLKIRSTKLEDSAMYFCASRDRSLNSPLHFGNGTRLTVT.

The rearrangement joins TRBV4-2 to TRBJ2-2, with 12 bases aligning to TRBD2. The CDR3 extends over 21 amino acids. J lost 3 bases, V lost 0 bases, and 14 bases had no gene match. Per the germline V gene, CDR1 is LGHNA and CDR2 is YNFKEQ. CDR3 nucleotide sequence: TGTGCCAGCAGCCAAGACGGCACCCTGACTAGCGGGAGACAGTACACCGGGGAGCTGTTTTTT. This gives the protein CASSQDGTLTSGRQYTGELFF.

The chain is built from TRBV7-9 and TRBJ1-6; unclear D gene. Germline V CDR1 and CDR2: SEHNR, FQNEAQ (reference sequence). The V end lost 2 bases, the J end lost 6 bases, and 11 bases lay between the germline ends. The CDR3 has 15 amino acids. CDR3 sequence reads: CASSLTETINSPLHF. The CDR3 DNA is TGTGCCAGCAGCTTAACCGAGACGATTAATTCACCCCTCCACTTT.

The rearrangement joins TRBV6-5 to TRBJ1-3; D is ambiguous. The CDR3 extends over 15 amino acids. Germline V lookup: CDR1 MNHEY, CDR2 SVGAGI. Between the trimmed V and J ends, which lost 0 bases and 2 bases, there was a span of 8 bases. The CDR3 protein is CASSYSRTAGNTIYF. As DNA, the CDR3 is TGTGCCAGCAGTTACTCGAGAACGGCTGGAAACACCATATATTTT.

The chain's CDR3 is CASSLPRGQPLYGYTF. In nucleotides, the CDR3 is TGTGCCAGCAGTCTACCTAGAGGACAGCCTCTCTATGGCTACACCTTC. The J gene is TRBJ1-2, the V gene TRBV28; D is possibly TRBD1 (6 bases). The CDR3 totals 16 residues. Germline V gene data show CDR1 as MDHEN and CDR2 as SYDVKM. V lost 5 bases to trimming and J lost 4 bases, with 20 bases between them.

A few counts support this clone. The chain carries TRBV4-2 and TRBJ2-1; TRBD1 matches at 7 bases. Losses at the gene ends were 5 bases for V and 4 bases for J; bases not matched to a gene: 11. The CDR3 loop spans 16 amino acids. Germline lookup yields CDR1 LGHNA and CDR2 YNFKEQ. CDR3 DNA: TGTGCCAGCAGCTTTCCCCCTGGGACAGAATACAATGAGCAGTTCTTC. It encodes CASSFPPGTEYNEQFF.

The chain couples TRBV5-3 to TRBJ1-1; no reliable D call. TRBV5-3 is filed as an ORF, its function uncertain. Trimming left V 0 bases short and J 1 base short, with 4 bases between. The CDR3 sequence is 13 residues long. The CDR3 nucleotides are TGTGCCAGAAGCTTGGCAGGGAACACTGAAGCTTTCTTT. Its translation is CARSLAGNTEAFF.

The chain recombines TRBV7-2 with TRBJ1-1; 10 bases are shared with TRBD1. CDR3 length equals 19 residues. Germline CDR1 and CDR2: SGHTA and FQGNSA. V gave up 0 bases and J gave up 3 bases; unmatched junction bases: 13. The DNA of the CDR3 is TGTGCCAGCAGCTTAGCCGGTCGACAGGGGGCATTAAGGTACACTGAAGCTTTCTTT. This translates into CASSLAGRQGALRYTEAFF.

The V gene is TRBV7-2, the J gene TRBJ1-1; TRBD1 matches at 9 bases. The J segment lost 10 bases and the V segment lost 2 bases, leaving 5 bases of the junction unmatched. CDR3 length: 13 amino acids. Germline CDR1 and CDR2: SGHTA and FQGNSA. CDR3 DNA: TGTGCCAGCAGCTTAAGGGACAGGGACGGAGCTTTCTTT. Its protein is CASSLRDRDGAFF.